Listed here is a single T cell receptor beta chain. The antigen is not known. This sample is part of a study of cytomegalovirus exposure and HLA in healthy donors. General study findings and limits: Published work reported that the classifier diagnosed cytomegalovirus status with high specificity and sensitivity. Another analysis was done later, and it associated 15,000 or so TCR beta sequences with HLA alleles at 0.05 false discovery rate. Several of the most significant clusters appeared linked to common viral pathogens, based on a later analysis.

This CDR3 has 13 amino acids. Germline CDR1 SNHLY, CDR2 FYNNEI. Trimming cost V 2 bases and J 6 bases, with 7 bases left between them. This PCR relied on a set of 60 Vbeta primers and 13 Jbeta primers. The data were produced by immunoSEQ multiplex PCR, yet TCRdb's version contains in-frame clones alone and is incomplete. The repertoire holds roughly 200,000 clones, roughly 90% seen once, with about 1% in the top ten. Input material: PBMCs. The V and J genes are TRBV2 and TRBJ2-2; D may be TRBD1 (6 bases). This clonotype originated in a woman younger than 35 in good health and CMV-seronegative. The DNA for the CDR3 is TGTGCCAGCAGTGAATACAGGGCCGGGGAGCTGTTTTTT. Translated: CASSEYRAGELFF. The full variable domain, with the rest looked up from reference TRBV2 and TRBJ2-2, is EPEVTQTPSHQVTQMGQEVILRCVPISNHLYFYWYRQILGQKVEFLVSFYNNEISEKSEIFDDQFSVERPDGSNFTLKIRSTKLEDSAMYFCASSEYRAGELFFGEGSRLTVL.